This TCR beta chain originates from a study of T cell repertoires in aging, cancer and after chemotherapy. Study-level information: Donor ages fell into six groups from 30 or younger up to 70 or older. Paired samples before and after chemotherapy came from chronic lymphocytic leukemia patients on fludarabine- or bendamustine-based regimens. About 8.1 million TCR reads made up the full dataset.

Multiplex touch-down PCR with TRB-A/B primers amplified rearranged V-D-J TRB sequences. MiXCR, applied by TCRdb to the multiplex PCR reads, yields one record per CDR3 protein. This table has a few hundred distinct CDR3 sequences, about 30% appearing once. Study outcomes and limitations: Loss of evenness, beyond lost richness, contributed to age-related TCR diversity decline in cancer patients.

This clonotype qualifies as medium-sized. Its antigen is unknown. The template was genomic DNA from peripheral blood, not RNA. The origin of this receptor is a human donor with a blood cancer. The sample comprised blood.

The chain's CDR3 is CASRTGAVNEQFF. The DNA of the CDR3 is TGTGCCAGCAGGACAGGGGCGGTCAATGAGCAGTTCTTC. V usage is TRBV27 and J usage is TRBJ2-1; 8 nucleotides match TRBD1. The CDR3 has 13 residues. J lost 6 bases, V lost 6 bases, and 4 bases had no gene match. CDR1 is MNHEY and CDR2 is SMNVEV in the germline V gene (reference sequence).